This entry lists 21 T cell receptor beta chains sequenced from one sample in a study of cytotoxic CD8 clonotypes in ibrutinib-treated CLL. Clones were sequenced by immunoSEQ multiplex PCR, and TCRdb holds only the in-frame ones, with some missing. The table has 250,000 or so clones, under 80% seen once. The sequencing here drew on PBMCs, taken after 24 months of ibrutinib treatment. The receptors were gathered from a human donor with chronic lymphocytic leukemia.

The chain uses TRBV15 and TRBJ2-1; D not resolved. CDR1 is LNHNV and CDR2 is YYDKDF in the germline V gene (reference sequence). Trimming cost V 0 bases and J 7 bases, with 10 bases left between them. The CDR3 covers 14 residues. CDR3 nucleotides: TGTGCCACCAGCAGAGAAGGGATAGGGAATGAGCAGTTCTTC. Translated: CATSREGIGNEQFF.

This clone has just a few counts. The chain joins TRBV28 to TRBJ1-2; 7 bases line up with TRBD1. The germline V gene encodes CDR1 MDHEN and CDR2 SYDVKM. The V segment lost 5 bases and the J segment 0 bases; nucleotides outside the gene matches: 6. The CDR3 sequence is 15 residues long. CDR3 coding DNA: TGTGCCAGCAGTCCGGGACAGCGATCTAACTATGGCTACACCTTC. This sequence encodes CASSPGQRSNYGYTF.

In its sample, this clone was seen once. This chain connects TRBV9 to TRBJ1-2; perhaps TRBD1 as D (6 bases). Germline V gene lookup returns CDR1 SGDLS and CDR2 YYNGEE. Trimming removed 0 bases at V and 0 bases at J, with 18 bases between. This CDR3 is 18 amino acids long. The CDR3 DNA is TGTGCCAGCAGCGTAGATACGGGACACCGTACCTCTAACTATGGCTACACCTTC. Residues: CASSVDTGHRTSNYGYTF.

In this sample, this clone turned up a few times. The rearrangement joins TRBV5-1 to TRBJ2-1, with TRBD2 matching 10 bases. V gave up 3 bases and J gave up 8 bases; unmatched junction bases: 8. Germline-derived CDR1 and CDR2 are SGHRS and YFSETQ. The CDR3 consists of 15 residues. The CDR3 protein is CASSSALAGADEQFF. The CDR3, as DNA: TGCGCCAGCAGCTCCGCTCTAGCGGGAGCAGATGAGCAGTTCTTC.

This clone was detected only a few times. The rearrangement links TRBV25-1 to TRBJ2-3, with 7 bases that match TRBD1. V lost 4 bases, J lost 1 base, and 2 bases stayed unmatched. This CDR3 region has 14 residues. CDR1 and CDR2 (germline): MGHDK, SYGVNS. For the CDR3, the DNA is TGTGCCAGCAGTGGACAGGGCCGCACAGATACGCAGTATTTT. It encodes CASSGQGRTDTQYF.

This rearrangement joins TRBV6-5 to TRBJ2-5; the D gene is possibly TRBD2 (6 bases). Trimming stripped 8 bases from V and 0 bases from J, with 10 bases between. Germline loops: CDR1 MNHEY, CDR2 SVGAGI. This CDR3 contains 13 residues. The DNA for the CDR3 is TGTGCCAGCTTGGGCGGGAACCAAGAGACCCAGTACTTC. It codes for CASLGGNQETQYF.

This rearrangement joins TRBV29-1 to TRBJ2-3, with TRBD2 matching over 10 bases. The CDR3 consists of 14 residues. The junction had 6 bases not matched to a gene; V was cut back by 3 bases and J by 6 bases. CDR1 and CDR2 from the germline V gene are SQVTM and ANQGSEA. CDR3 region: CSVDPAGGFDTQYF. CDR3 DNA: TGCAGCGTTGACCCAGCGGGAGGGTTCGATACGCAGTATTTT.

This chain's CDR3 is CASSLTLAGEQYF. In DNA, the CDR3 is TGTGCCAGCAGCTTAACGTTGGCAGGGGAGCAGTACTTC. This chain links TRBV7-3 with TRBJ2-7; tentatively, D is TRBD1 (5 bases). The CDR3 is made up of 13 amino acids. Trimming took 0 bases from V and 7 from J, leaving 10 bases between them. Per germline, CDR1 SGHTA and CDR2 FQGTGA.

This sequence joins TRBV10-3 and TRBJ2-1; D is possibly TRBD2 (5 bases). This CDR3 is built from 17 residues. V was shortened by 3 bases and J by 0 bases, with 15 bases between the two germline ends. From germline, CDR1 is ENHRY and CDR2 SYGVKD. In DNA form, the CDR3 reads TGTGCCATCAGTGAAAAAGGAGGACCGAGCTCCTACAATGAGCAGTTCTTC. Its protein product is CAISEKGGPSSYNEQFF.

This rearrangement joins TRBV6-5 to TRBJ1-4; no reliable D call. This CDR3 has 14 amino acids. Germline V gene lookup returns CDR1 MNHEY and CDR2 SVGAGI. Between the trimmed V and J ends, which lost 7 bases and 8 bases, there was a span of 17 bases. The CDR3 loop reads CASTTAGRGEKLFF. The CDR3 DNA reads as TGTGCCAGCACCACGGCGGGAAGAGGCGAAAAACTGTTTTTT.

This chain uses TRBV7-3 with TRBJ2-1; 9 bases line up with TRBD2. Germline CDR1 and CDR2: SGHTA and FQGTGA. Trimming cost V 2 bases and J 3 bases; bases outside gene matches: 2. The CDR3 length is 15 residues. CDR3 in amino acids: CASSLLTSGYNEQFF. CDR3 bases: TGTGCCAGCAGCTTACTGACTAGCGGCTACAATGAGCAGTTCTTC.

The chain recombines TRBV7-9 with TRBJ2-5, with TRBD2 as a possible D gene (5 bases). The CDR3 runs to 13 residues. The germline V gene has CDR1 SEHNR and CDR2 FQNEAQ (reference sequence). The V end lost 1 base, the J end lost 5 bases, and 8 bases lay between the germline ends. DNA for the CDR3: TGTGCCAGCAGCTTAGACGGGATGGAGACCCAGTACTTC. Protein sequence: CASSLDGMETQYF.

CDR3 sequence (DNA): TGTGCCAGCAGCTTACTACCCTCTGGGGCCAACGTCCTGACTTTC. Its protein is CASSLLPSGANVLTF. This chain uses TRBV7-3 with TRBJ2-6; D remains ambiguous. Germline CDR1 and CDR2: SGHTA and FQGTGA. Trimming pared 2 bases from V and 0 bases from J, leaving 5 bases between. This CDR3 has 15 residues.

The rearrangement joins TRBV29-1 to TRBJ2-2, with TRBD1 matching 9 bases. Germline CDR1 is SQVTM and CDR2 is ANQGSEA. J was trimmed by 7 bases and V by 6 bases; bases with no gene match: 6. This CDR3 region has 13 residues. DNA for the CDR3: TGCAGCGTCAGACAGGGGGTTATCGGGGAGCTGTTTTTT. This codes for CSVRQGVIGELFF.

This sequence joins TRBV6-5 and TRBJ2-3, with D maybe TRBD2 (5 bases). This CDR3 is built from 12 residues. Trimming stripped 6 bases from V and 5 bases from J, with 9 bases between. Germline V gives CDR1 MNHEY, CDR2 SVGAGI. In DNA, the CDR3 is TGTGCCAGCAGAGGCGGAGGAGATACGCAGTATTTT. It codes for CASRGGGDTQYF.

J is TRBJ2-7 and V is TRBV4-1; 8 nucleotides align to TRBD1. Germline V gene sequence: CDR1 MGHRA, CDR2 YSYEKL. V gave up 1 base and J gave up 4 bases; unmatched junction bases: 15. The CDR3 length is 18 residues. The CDR3 DNA reads TGCGCCAGCAGCCAAGGCGGCGGAGAAGGACAGGGATTGTACGAGCAGTACTTC. Encoded protein: CASSQGGGEGQGLYEQYF.

This clone appeared a single time. V is TRBV6-5 and J is TRBJ2-1; possibly TRBD2 for D (6 bases). V lost 6 bases, J lost 5 bases, and 14 bases lay in between. CDR3 size: 14 residues. Germline V gene lookup returns CDR1 MNHEY and CDR2 SVGAGI. Written as DNA, the CDR3 is TGTGCCAGCAGAACCGGGACTCGAAACAATGAGCAGTTCTTC. Its translation: CASRTGTRNNEQFF.

This clone was recorded a few times. The chain employs TRBV4-2 and TRBJ2-2; no definite D call. Per germline, CDR1 LGHNA and CDR2 YNFKEQ. The germline V and J ends were trimmed by 1 base and 8 bases, with 8 bases remaining between them. The CDR3 has 13 residues. The CDR3 DNA sequence: TGTGCCAGCAGCCAAGCCAGCCCGGGGGAGCTGTTTTTT. This codes for CASSQASPGELFF.

V and J are TRBV18 and TRBJ1-3; D not certain. In germline, CDR1 is KGHSH, CDR2 LQKENI. Trimming took 10 bases from V and 0 from J, leaving 19 bases between them. CDR3 length: 16 amino acids. CDR3 in amino acids: CATSNGQMSSGNTIYF. The CDR3 DNA sequence: TGTGCCACCTCCAACGGGCAAATGAGCTCTGGAAACACCATATATTTT. The full variable domain, with the rest looked up from reference TRBV18 and TRBJ1-3, is NAGVMQNPRHLVRRRGQEARLRCSPMKGHSHVYWYRQLPEEGLKFMVYLQKENIIDESGMPKERFSAEFPKEGPSILRIQQVVRGDSAAYFCATSNGQMSSGNTIYFGEGSWLTVV.

V usage is TRBV9 and J usage is TRBJ2-6, with TRBD1 matching over 7 bases. CDR1 SGDLS and CDR2 YYNGEE come from the germline V gene. The CDR3 is 18 amino acids. Trimming removed 3 bases from V and 0 bases from J; junction bases left unmatched: 9. This chain's CDR3 is CASSGTGQDSSGANVLTF. CDR3 bases: TGTGCCAGCAGCGGCACCGGACAGGATTCCTCTGGGGCCAACGTCCTGACTTTC. The variable domain in full, completed from reference TRBV9 and TRBJ2-6, reads DSGVTQTPKHLITATGQRVTLRCSPRSGDLSVYWYQQSLDQGLQFLIQYYNGEERAKGNILERFSAQQFPDLHSELNLSSLELGDSALYFCASSGTGQDSSGANVLTFGAGSRLTVL.

The chain employs TRBV7-3 and TRBJ2-5, with 8 positions matching TRBD2. V trimming: 3 bases; J trimming: 7 bases; junction bases outside the gene matches: 7. The CDR3 sequence is 14 residues long. Germline V lookup: CDR1 SGHTA, CDR2 FQGTGA. The CDR3 DNA reads as TGTGCCAGCAGCTTGTCCAGCGGGAGTGGGACCCAGTACTTC. It translates to CASSLSSGSGTQYF.